This TCR beta chain was documented in a study of CD8 T cells in Susac syndrome. Study details: There were Susac syndrome patients who were therapy-naive at blood draw, others on corticosteroids, and others on intravenous immunoglobulin alone. Study-wide results and caveats: The authors acknowledged that the study's TCR sequencing and HLA analysis involved relatively few individuals.

A note on this clonotype: What it recognizes is unknown.

Random hexamers were used to reverse transcribe the RNA input (roughly 0.5 to 1 ug). A single record per CDR3 protein comes from TCRdb applying MiXCR to the immunoSEQ multiplex PCR reads. The sample includes over 150,000 distinct CDR3 sequences, 90% to 97% of them seen just once. In Susac syndrome patients, recently defined diagnostic criteria for definite or probable disease were met. Negative isolation yielded CD4+ and CD8+ T cells, and FACS enriched TEMRA cells. Germline V gene sequence: CDR1 DFQATT, CDR2 SNEGSKA (reference sequence). V lost 6 bases to trimming and J lost 5 bases; unmatched junction nucleotides: 12. The CDR3 is made up of 15 amino acids.

The sample consisted of CD4+ T cells from PBMCs. This chain connects TRBV20-1 to TRBJ1-5; 8 bases are shared with TRBD1. The source of this sequence is a human donor with Susac syndrome. The CDR3 nucleotides read TGCAGTGCCGGATCGGACAGGGAAAAGGATCAGCCCCAGCATTTT. Residues: CSAGSDREKDQPQHF.